This entry lists 22 T cell receptor beta chains sequenced from one sample in a study of beta chain features in type 1 diabetes. Isolated RNA was reverse transcribed in full, so expressed TCRB transcripts were sequenced. Using immunoSEQ multiplex PCR, the repertoire was profiled, and TCRdb retains in-frame clones only, with some absent. The sample lists 450,000 to 600,000 clones, 25% to 35% seen once, with 0.05% to 0.065% in the top ten. The sample was naive CD4+ T cells from blood. The receptor set was obtained from a man aged 18 to 35 in good health.

This clone was detected only a few times. The chain couples TRBV7-3 to TRBJ2-3; 8 bases align to TRBD2. Germline V gives CDR1 SGHTA, CDR2 FQGTGA. Trimming cost V 5 bases and J 0 bases; bases outside gene matches: 7. CDR3 length equals 16 residues. CDR3 amino acids: CASSLILADSTDTQYF. The CDR3, as DNA: TGTGCCAGCAGCCTAATACTAGCGGATAGCACAGATACGCAGTATTTT.

V is TRBV5-1 and J is TRBJ1-2; maybe TRBD1 (5 bases). The ends were cut back, 2 bases at V and 12 bases at J, with 8 bases in the middle. Germline V lookup: CDR1 SGHRS, CDR2 YFSETQ. The CDR3 sequence is 10 residues long. CDR3 sequence (DNA): TGCGCCAGCAGCTTCGGGACCGACACCTTC. Protein sequence: CASSFGTDTF.

J is TRBJ2-7 and V is TRBV5-1; 8 nucleotides agree with TRBD2. The V gene's germline CDR1 is SGHRS and CDR2 YFSETQ. The length of the CDR3 is 13 residues. J was trimmed by 5 bases and V by 1 base; bases with no gene match: 2. The CDR3 is CASSLTLADEQYF. The CDR3 nucleotides read TGCGCCAGCAGCTTGACACTAGCGGACGAGCAGTACTTC.

The sample holds a few counts of this clone. This rearrangement joins TRBV9 to TRBJ1-2; 7 nucleotides line up with TRBD1. Germline loops: CDR1 SGDLS, CDR2 YYNGEE. The CDR3 consists of 14 residues. Trimming cost V 4 bases and J 5 bases; bases outside gene matches: 8. CDR3 in DNA: TGTGCCAGCAGCCCAGGACAGGTGGAGTATGGCTACACCTTC. The encoded protein is CASSPGQVEYGYTF.

This CDR3 reads CASSYWGGSSDTQYF. The CDR3, as DNA: TGTGCCAGCAGTTACTGGGGGGGCTCGTCGGATACGCAGTATTTT. The gene calls are TRBV6-5 and TRBJ2-3, with D possibly TRBD2 on 7 matching bases. CDR1 is MNHEY and CDR2 is SVGAGI in the germline V gene. The CDR3 spans 15 residues. The V and J ends lost 1 base and 6 bases respectively, with 14 bases between them.

Comment on this clone: In the same sample, other DNA sequences code for this CDR3. The V call is TRBV19, the J call TRBJ2-1; D unresolved. This CDR3 region has 12 residues. Germline loops: CDR1 LNHDA, CDR2 SQIVND (reference sequence). Trimming removed 1 base at V and 4 bases at J, with 2 bases between. CDR3 bases: TGTGCCAGTAGTATAGGATACAATGAGCAGTTCTTC. Protein: CASSIGYNEQFF. The complete variable domain, with remaining parts taken from reference TRBV19 and TRBJ2-1, reads DGGITQSPKYLFRKEGQNVTLSCEQNLNHDAMYWYRQDPGQGLRLIYYSQIVNDFQKGDIAEGYSVSREKKESFPLTVTSAQKNPTAFYLCASSIGYNEQFFGPGTRLTVL.

This clone appeared once. V gene TRBV5-4 combines with J gene TRBJ1-4; D is ambiguous. The CDR3 is 15 residues long. In germline, CDR1 is SGHNT, CDR2 YYREEE (reference sequence). The V gene lost 2 bases and the J gene lost 6 bases, with 14 bases spanning the gap. Here the CDR3 DNA reads TGTGCCAGCAGCTTTGGGGTCGAGCGGGATGAAAAACTGTTTTTT. Translated, it gives CASSFGVERDEKLFF.

This chain uses TRBV29-1 with TRBJ2-7, with D perhaps matching TRBD1 (6 bases). V dropped 7 bases and J dropped 0 bases, with 13 bases sitting between them. Germline assignment: CDR1 SQVTM and CDR2 ANQGSEA. This CDR3 comprises 13 residues. The CDR3 sequence is CSAFDRNSYEQYF. CDR3 DNA: TGCAGCGCCTTCGACAGGAACTCCTACGAGCAGTACTTC.

The chain carries TRBV30 and TRBJ1-3; D is unclear. This CDR3 contains 12 residues. CDR1 is GTSNPN and CDR2 is SVGIG in the germline V gene (reference sequence). V gave up 7 bases and J gave up 0 bases, with 7 bases separating them. This CDR3 reads CALDHSGNTIYF. In nucleotides, the CDR3 is TGTGCCTTGGATCACTCTGGAAACACCATATATTTT.

The chain links TRBV25-1 to TRBJ2-2, with a possible D match to TRBD1 (5 bases). V was cut by 7 bases and J by 11 bases, with 11 bases left in between. CDR1 and CDR2 from the germline V gene are MGHDK and SYGVNS. The CDR3 contains 11 residues. The CDR3 DNA is TGTGCCAGCAAGGGCAGGGAAGAGCTGTTTTTT. Amino acid sequence: CASKGREELFF.

In this sample, this clone turned up a few times. The chain links TRBV29-1 to TRBJ2-1; the D gene is possibly TRBD2 (6 bases). Germline V gene lookup returns CDR1 SQVTM and CDR2 ANQGSEA. V gave up 3 bases and J gave up 5 bases, with 14 bases separating them. The CDR3 has 14 amino acids. CDR3 protein: CSVESPGVHNEQFF. The CDR3 DNA sequence: TGCAGCGTTGAGTCACCGGGGGTCCACAATGAGCAGTTCTTC.

Remarks on this clone: The same CDR3 also results from other DNA sequences found in this sample. The chain recombines TRBV29-1 with TRBJ1-1, with D tentatively TRBD1 (5 bases). CDR3 size: 12 residues. The V end was cut by 2 bases, the J end by 4 bases, with 8 bases between. Germline V lookup: CDR1 SQVTM, CDR2 ANQGSEA. The CDR3 DNA is TGCAGCGTTGAAAGGGGCTTCACTGAAGCTTTCTTT. Protein product: CSVERGFTEAFF.

V gene TRBV9 combines with J gene TRBJ2-1; 10 bases align to TRBD2. Germline V gene lookup returns CDR1 SGDLS and CDR2 YYNGEE. The CDR3 is 15 amino acids. V shed 4 bases, J shed 10 bases, and the junction held 11 bases outside the gene matches. The DNA for the CDR3 is TGTGCCAGCAGCCCAGAGCTAGCGGGGGATAGAGAGCAGTTCTTC. Its translation: CASSPELAGDREQFF.

The chain has TRBV15 and TRBJ2-1; D is unclear. Germline CDR1 is LNHNV and CDR2 is YYDKDF (reference sequence). V was pared by 4 bases and J by 9 bases, with 10 bases between. The CDR3 runs 12 residues. CDR3 sequence reads: CATSKIRAEQFF. The DNA for the CDR3 is TGTGCCACCAGCAAGATTAGGGCTGAGCAGTTCTTC. Based on the CDR3 plus reference TRBV15 and TRBJ2-1, the full variable domain is DAMVIQNPRYQVTQFGKPVTLSCSQTLNHNVMYWYQQKSSQAPKLLFHYYDKDFNNEADTPDNFQSRRPNTSFCFLDIRSPGLGDTAMYLCATSKIRAEQFFGPGTRLTVL.

The chain is built from TRBV5-1 and TRBJ2-1, with D possibly TRBD2 on 6 matching bases. Germline CDR1 reads SGHRS; CDR2 reads YFSETQ. There are 15 residues in the CDR3. The V end was cut by 0 bases, the J end by 7 bases, with 14 bases between. The CDR3 DNA reads as TGCGCCAGCAGCTTGGCCCCGGGTAGCGGTAATGAGCAGTTCTTC. It yields the protein CASSLAPGSGNEQFF.

This clone appeared a few times. This chain joins TRBV2 and TRBJ2-3; D is unclear. The V gene lost 5 bases and the J gene lost 0 bases, with 12 bases spanning the gap. Germline assignment: CDR1 SNHLY and CDR2 FYNNEI. This CDR3 spans 15 amino acids. CDR3 bases: TGTGCCAGCAGTCAAAGCAGAACAAGCACAGATACGCAGTATTTT. Its translation: CASSQSRTSTDTQYF.

The V gene is TRBV18, the J gene TRBJ2-7; D perhaps matches TRBD2 (7 bases). The V end lost 2 bases, the J end lost 7 bases, and 9 bases lay between the germline ends. The CDR3 covers 12 residues. Germline V CDR1 and CDR2: KGHSH, LQKENI. CDR3 DNA sequence: TGTGCCAGCTCACCAGGGGGGGCTGAGCAGTACTTC. Protein: CASSPGGAEQYF.

The chain carries TRBV21-1 and TRBJ2-1; TRBD1 reflects the table's D call only, with no check against the DNA. TRBV21-1 is given as a pseudogene. There are 15 residues in the CDR3. The CDR3 is CASSTRPYRDNEQFF. As DNA, the CDR3 is TGTGCCAGCAGCACCAGGCCCTACAGGGACAATGAGCAGTTCTTC.

Here the CDR3 reads CASSQEVLGFGETQYF. CDR3 nucleotide sequence: TGTGCCAGCAGCCAGGAAGTGTTGGGGTTTGGGGAGACCCAGTACTTC. The chain is built from TRBV14 and TRBJ2-5; D is uncertain. The CDR3 spans 16 residues. Per germline, CDR1 SGHDN and CDR2 FVKESK. The V end lost 3 bases, the J end lost 5 bases, and 19 bases lay between the germline ends.

This chain links TRBV25-1 with TRBJ2-2; TRBD2 aligns across 8 bases. This CDR3 is 17 amino acids long. Looked up from germline, CDR1 is MGHDK and CDR2 is SYGVNS. With V trimmed by 1 base and J by 4 bases, 8 bases remained unmatched. CDR3 coding DNA: TGTGCCAGCAGTGAATCCATAAGCGGGAGTTTCACCGGGGAGCTGTTTTTT. This codes for CASSESISGSFTGELFF.

The genes are TRBV28 and TRBJ2-5, with 13 positions matching TRBD2. Germline V gene sequence: CDR1 MDHEN, CDR2 SYDVKM. The CDR3 totals 15 residues. The V and J ends lost 6 bases and 5 bases, in that order; junction bases with no gene match: 6. The CDR3 sequence is CASSRTSGSWETQYF. CDR3 nucleotides: TGTGCCAGCAGCCGGACTAGCGGGAGTTGGGAGACCCAGTACTTC.

The J gene is TRBJ2-3, the V gene TRBV7-2; a possible D gene is TRBD2 (6 bases). Germline V lookup: CDR1 SGHTA, CDR2 FQGNSA. The length of the CDR3 is 14 residues. Trimming pared 5 bases from V and 2 bases from J, leaving 11 bases between. Here the CDR3 reads CASSKWEATDTQYF. Here the CDR3 DNA reads TGTGCCAGCAGCAAATGGGAGGCCACAGATACGCAGTATTTT.